Following are 29 T cell receptor beta chains from one sample sequenced in a study of cytomegalovirus exposure and HLA in healthy donors. It was with 60 Vbeta and 13 Jbeta primers that the PCR ran. Libraries were prepared by immunoSEQ multiplex PCR; TCRdb keeps only in-frame clonotypes and omits some of them. The sample consists of tens of thousands of clones, around 73% of them appearing once. The specimen was PBMCs. The receptors shown here come from a woman aged 30 to 39 in good health and CMV-seronegative.

This clone has a handful of counts. V gene TRBV7-9 combines with J gene TRBJ1-3; D might be TRBD1 (5 bases). The CDR3 runs 14 residues. The germline V and J ends were trimmed by 5 bases and 8 bases, with 16 bases remaining between them. In germline, CDR1 is SEHNR, CDR2 FQNEAQ (reference sequence). CDR3 loop: CASSLLDSFDTIYF. Here the CDR3 DNA reads TGTGCCAGCAGCCTACTTGACAGTTTCGACACCATATATTTT.

This clone is a singleton in its sample. The CDR3 spells CASSFGTSRVKQYF. CDR3 nucleotide sequence: TGCGCCAGCAGCTTTGGGACTTCCCGTGTGAAGCAGTACTTC. V is TRBV5-1 and J is TRBJ2-7; tentative D call: TRBD2 (6 bases). Per the germline V gene, CDR1 is SGHRS and CDR2 is YFSETQ. Trimming stripped 2 bases from V and 8 bases from J, with 17 bases between. The CDR3 loop spans 14 amino acids.

The rearrangement joins TRBV27 to TRBJ2-5, with 7 bases identical to TRBD2. This CDR3 region has 13 residues. V trimming: 3 bases; J trimming: 5 bases; junction bases outside the gene matches: 3. From germline, CDR1 is MNHEY and CDR2 SMNVEV (reference sequence). Here the CDR3 reads CASSLLAEETQYF. The CDR3 DNA follows: TGTGCCAGCAGTTTGCTAGCGGAGGAGACCCAGTACTTC.

Concerning this clone: Other DNA sequences in the sample encode the same CDR3. The chain is built from TRBV30 and TRBJ1-1, with D tentatively TRBD1 (6 bases). CDR1 and CDR2 from the germline V gene are GTSNPN and SVGIG (reference sequence). The CDR3 is 13 residues long. The germline V and J ends were trimmed by 2 bases and 0 bases, with 7 bases remaining between them. CDR3 loop: CAWSQGMNTEAFF. CDR3 coding DNA: TGTGCCTGGAGTCAGGGGATGAACACTGAAGCTTTCTTT.

The chain links TRBV7-9 to TRBJ1-1; possibly TRBD1 for D (5 bases). Trimming shortened V by 1 base and J by 11 bases, and 14 bases separated the two germline ends. Looked up from germline, CDR1 is SEHNR and CDR2 is FQNEAQ (reference sequence). This CDR3 has 13 residues. The CDR3 nucleotides are TGTGCCAGCAGCTTAGATTGGGGGGTTCGGGCTTTCTTT. It translates to CASSLDWGVRAFF.

The V call is TRBV7-7, the J call TRBJ2-7, with 10 bases fitting TRBD1. V lost 5 bases and J lost 0; bases outside the gene matches: 4. The CDR3 contains 15 residues. Germline lookup yields CDR1 SSHAT and CDR2 FNYEAQ (reference sequence). The CDR3 here is CASSAGQGNSYEQYF. For the CDR3, the DNA is TGTGCCAGCAGCGCGGGACAGGGGAACTCCTACGAGCAGTACTTC.

The chain is built from TRBV10-3 and TRBJ1-2; possibly TRBD1 for D (5 bases). CDR1 is ENHRY, CDR2 SYGVKD, per germline. Trimming pared 4 bases from V and 9 bases from J, leaving 18 bases between. The CDR3 runs 14 residues. CDR3 DNA: TGTGCCATCAGTGTACAGGACCGTCCCTCTAGCTACACCTTC. Translated: CAISVQDRPSSYTF.

The gene calls are TRBV6-1 and TRBJ2-3, with 9 bases lining up with TRBD2. The CDR3 length is 15 residues. The germline CDR1 and CDR2 sequences are MNHNS and SASEGT. J gave up 3 bases and V 4 bases, and 5 bases lay outside the gene matches. The DNA of the CDR3 is TGTGCCAGCAGTGCAACGGGACTAGCTACAGATACGCAGTATTTT. Translating it yields CASSATGLATDTQYF.

In this sample, this clone turned up many times. Other DNA sequences in this specimen translate into the identical CDR3. This chain uses TRBV2 with TRBJ1-1; TRBD1 might be the D (5 bases). Germline CDR1 reads SNHLY; CDR2 reads FYNNEI. The CDR3 has 14 amino acids. V lost 3 bases and J 3 bases, leaving 11 bases between the germline ends. CDR3 nucleotide sequence: TGTGCCAGCAGTGAGTTCAGGGCTGACACTGAAGCTTTCTTT. Protein: CASSEFRADTEAFF.

V and J are TRBV30 and TRBJ2-5; D perhaps matches TRBD1 (6 bases). Trimming removed 5 bases from V and 5 bases from J, with 12 bases in between. Germline CDR1 and CDR2: GTSNPN and SVGIG (reference sequence). The length of the CDR3 is 12 residues. The CDR3 loop reads CAWGGQGETQYF. For the CDR3, the DNA is TGTGCCTGGGGGGGCCAGGGGGAGACCCAGTACTTC. The full variable domain, with the rest looked up from reference TRBV30 and TRBJ2-5, is SQTIHQWPATLVQPVGSPLSLECTVEGTSNPNLYWYRQAAGRGLQLLFYSVGIGQISSEVPQNLSASRPQDRQFILSSKKLLLSDSGFYLCAWGGQGETQYFGPGTRLLVL.

The V and J genes are TRBV29-1 and TRBJ2-1; D is unclear. Trimming left V 7 bases short and J 7 bases short, with 14 bases between. Germline assignment: CDR1 SQVTM and CDR2 ANQGSEA. The CDR3 is made up of 12 amino acids. The CDR3 protein is CSAAVSRNEQFF. CDR3 nucleotides: TGCAGCGCGGCAGTTTCCAGGAATGAGCAGTTCTTC.

The rearrangement joins TRBV7-3 to TRBJ2-5, with D maybe TRBD1 (6 bases). Trimming pared 5 bases from V and 2 bases from J, leaving 9 bases between. CDR1 and CDR2 (germline): SGHTA, FQGTGA. The CDR3 is made up of 13 amino acids. The CDR3 here is CASSVGQQETQYF. The CDR3 DNA follows: TGTGCCAGCAGCGTGGGACAACAAGAGACCCAGTACTTC.

The chain combines TRBV6-4 with TRBJ2-3; 8 bases align to TRBD2. The CDR3 consists of 15 residues. The germline V gene encodes CDR1 MRHNA and CDR2 SNTAGT. Losses at the gene ends were 2 bases for V and 1 base for J; bases not matched to a gene: 2. In DNA, the CDR3 is TGTGCCAGCAGTGACAAAGCGGGGGGCACAGATACGCAGTATTTT. It codes for CASSDKAGGTDTQYF.

Only one count was recorded for this clone. J is TRBJ1-1 and V is TRBV30; 9 nucleotides agree with TRBD1. Trimming removed 5 bases from V and 3 bases from J; junction bases left unmatched: 7. Germline-derived CDR1 and CDR2 are GTSNPN and SVGIG (reference sequence). CDR3 length equals 14 residues. The CDR3 protein is CAWGFRDRDTEAFF. CDR3 in DNA: TGTGCCTGGGGTTTCCGGGACAGGGACACTGAAGCTTTCTTT. The full variable domain, in which reference TRBV30 and TRBJ1-1 provide the parts outside the CDR3, is SQTIHQWPATLVQPVGSPLSLECTVEGTSNPNLYWYRQAAGRGLQLLFYSVGIGQISSEVPQNLSASRPQDRQFILSSKKLLLSDSGFYLCAWGFRDRDTEAFFGQGTRLTVV.

V usage is TRBV7-9 and J usage is TRBJ2-3, with a weak D call TRBD2 (6 bases). This CDR3 is built from 15 residues. The germline V and J ends were trimmed by 5 bases and 4 bases, with 16 bases remaining between them. Germline V gene data show CDR1 as SEHNR and CDR2 as FQNEAQ (reference sequence). CDR3 region: CASSPLVAEADTQYF. The CDR3 region has the DNA TGTGCCAGCAGCCCCTTGGTAGCGGAGGCAGATACGCAGTATTTT.

The chain has TRBV28 and TRBJ1-2; 9 nucleotides align to TRBD1. Germline-derived CDR1 and CDR2 are MDHEN and SYDVKM. Trimming removed 5 bases from V and 8 bases from J; junction bases left unmatched: 3. The CDR3 has 12 residues. The DNA of the CDR3 is TGTGCCAGCAGTCGACAGGGGGGAGGCTACACCTTC. Protein sequence: CASSRQGGGYTF.

This sequence joins TRBV14 and TRBJ2-1; 7 nucleotides align to TRBD2. Unmatched junction bases numbered 0, after V lost 1 base and J lost 0 bases. CDR3 length: 15 residues. Germline V gene sequence: CDR1 SGHDN, CDR2 FVKESK. The CDR3 here is CASSQGLASYNEQFF. The CDR3 nucleotides are TGTGCCAGCAGCCAAGGACTAGCCTCCTACAATGAGCAGTTCTTC.

This clone was picked up a small number of times. The V gene is TRBV18, the J gene TRBJ1-3, with 7 bases fitting TRBD1. The CDR3 has 15 residues. CDR1 KGHSH and CDR2 LQKENI come from the germline V gene. The V gene end was trimmed by 3 bases and the J gene end by 1 base; junction bases not matched to a gene: 3. The CDR3 sequence: CASSPTGDSGNTIYF. The CDR3 DNA reads TGTGCCAGCTCACCTACAGGGGATTCTGGAAACACCATATATTTT.

In its sample, this clone ranks as medium-sized (0.01 to 0.1%). The chain is built from TRBV5-1 and TRBJ2-5, with D maybe TRBD1 (5 bases). Germline V CDR1 and CDR2: SGHRS, YFSETQ. The CDR3 loop spans 16 amino acids. Trimming cost V 4 bases and J 2 bases, with 18 bases left between them. The CDR3 region is CASSRTQLPYQETQYF. The CDR3, as DNA: TGCGCCAGCAGCCGGACACAGCTTCCCTATCAAGAGACCCAGTACTTC.

The V and J genes are TRBV2 and TRBJ2-1; 9 bases match TRBD2. Germline-derived CDR1 and CDR2 are SNHLY and FYNNEI. Trimming removed 7 bases from V and 5 bases from J; junction bases left unmatched: 12. The CDR3 contains 16 residues. CDR3 region: CASTKRASGVNNEQFF. CDR3 nucleotides: TGTGCCAGCACCAAGAGGGCTAGCGGGGTGAACAATGAGCAGTTCTTC.

This chain links TRBV30 with TRBJ1-6; D not resolved. CDR1 is GTSNPN and CDR2 is SVGIG in the germline V gene (reference sequence). The ends were cut back, 4 bases at V and 7 bases at J, with 5 bases in the middle. This CDR3 is built from 11 residues. The CDR3 DNA follows: TGTGCCTGGACCTTGAATTCACCCCTCCACTTT. This translates into CAWTLNSPLHF.

The rearrangement links TRBV5-7 to TRBJ2-3; 9 positions match TRBD1. TRBV5-7 is known as an ORF, though its function is uncertain. The V gene end was trimmed by 4 bases and the J gene end by 5 bases; junction bases not matched to a gene: 11. CDR3 length: 16 residues. The CDR3 DNA follows: TGTGCCAGCAGCCTTACGGACAGGGGAAATGGAGATACGCAGTATTTT. Amino acid sequence: CASSLTDRGNGDTQYF.

The chain couples TRBV2 to TRBJ1-4; perhaps TRBD1 as D (5 bases). In germline, CDR1 is SNHLY, CDR2 FYNNEI. This CDR3 region has 12 residues. V was cut by 6 bases and J by 7 bases, with 9 bases left in between. DNA for the CDR3: TGTGCCAGCAGCTTAGGGGCTGAAAAACTGTTTTTT. Translation gives CASSLGAEKLFF.

V and J are TRBV28 and TRBJ1-2, with D unclear. The ends were cut back, 2 bases at V and 4 bases at J, with 8 bases in the middle. Germline CDR1 MDHEN, CDR2 SYDVKM. This CDR3 has 13 amino acids. The chain's CDR3 is CASSLSKLYGYTF. The DNA of the CDR3 is TGTGCCAGCAGTTTAAGCAAGCTCTATGGCTACACCTTC.

The chain is built from TRBV5-8 and TRBJ1-6; D possibly corresponds to TRBD1 (6 bases). This CDR3 spans 16 amino acids. Germline V gene data show CDR1 as SGHTS and CDR2 as YDEGEE. Between the trimmed V and J ends, which lost 1 base and 11 bases, there was a span of 19 bases. The CDR3 DNA reads as TGTGCCAGCAGCTTGTTGCCAGGACAGCCCCCTCCACCCCTCCACTTT. Amino acids: CASSLLPGQPPPPLHF.

This clone has a handful of counts. The V and J genes are TRBV27 and TRBJ2-1; a weak D match, TRBD1 (5 bases). V gave up 2 bases and J gave up 7 bases, with 12 bases separating them. The germline V gene encodes CDR1 MNHEY and CDR2 SMNVEV (reference sequence). CDR3 size: 14 residues. This chain's CDR3 is CASSLLDTDNEQFF. In nucleotides, the CDR3 is TGTGCCAGCAGTTTACTGGACACGGATAATGAGCAGTTCTTC.

This clone was seen only once. The chain employs TRBV29-1 and TRBJ2-7; D is perhaps TRBD1 (5 bases). The ends were cut back, 7 bases at V and 4 bases at J, with 14 bases in the middle. This CDR3 has 12 residues. The germline V gene encodes CDR1 SQVTM and CDR2 ANQGSEA. DNA of the CDR3: TGCAGCGGAATGCTGACAGAATACGAGCAGTACTTC. It specifies CSGMLTEYEQYF.

The V and J genes are TRBV29-1 and TRBJ2-5; D not resolved. The CDR3 extends over 12 amino acids. Trimming removed 2 bases at V and 7 bases at J, with 11 bases between. Germline values: CDR1 SQVTM, CDR2 ANQGSEA. CDR3 in DNA: TGCAGCGTTGAAAGCAACTCTGGGACCCAGTACTTC. It encodes CSVESNSGTQYF.

This chain links TRBV28 with TRBJ1-6, with D hard to call. Germline CDR1 reads MDHEN; CDR2 reads SYDVKM. Trimming took 2 bases from V and 7 from J, leaving 6 bases between them. This CDR3 is 13 amino acids long. CDR3 nucleotides: TGTGCCAGCAGTTTACCTCTAAATTCACCCCTCCACTTT. This sequence encodes CASSLPLNSPLHF. Full variable domain (remainder filled in from reference TRBV28 and TRBJ1-6): DVKVTQSSRYLVKRTGEKVFLECVQDMDHENMFWYRQDPGLGLRLIYFSYDVKMKEKGDIPEGYSVSREKKERFSLILESASTNQTSMYLCASSLPLNSPLHFGNGTRLTVT.